The sequence of this T cell receptor (beta chain) was determined in a study of early T cells in non-severe SARS-CoV-2 infection. Study details: From unsorted whole blood, bulk RNA was sequenced, and the chains remained unpaired. Broader study findings: VDJdb matching, biased toward anti-spike CD8 responses, missed private and CD4 specificities.

The CDR3 loop spans 17 amino acids. J gave up 2 bases and V 6 bases, and 13 bases lay outside the gene matches. This clonotype was picked up a small number of times. The antigen remains unidentified. TCRdb reanalysed the 5' RACE reads using MiXCR and keeps one entry per CDR3 protein. The sample records tens of thousands of distinct CDR3 sequences, around 10% being singletons. V and J are TRBV12-3 or TRBV12-4 and TRBJ2-5; 9 bases fit TRBD1. This specimen was whole blood, taken at baseline. The clonotype was recovered from an adult who was a healthcare worker with PCR-confirmed SARS-CoV-2 infection or an uninfected control (not recorded which). The chain's CDR3 is CASSDYPGQGPQETQYF. CDR3 nucleotide sequence: TGTGCCAGCAGCGATTACCCGGGACAGGGACCTCAAGAGACCCAGTACTTC.